These 15 T cell receptor beta chains came from one sample sequenced in a study of regulatory T cells in long-lasting Graves disease. Described time point: persistent/refractory GD, antithyroid drugs over 5 years with positive TRAb. Extracted PBMC RNA gave rise to the TCR library. The authors built TCR beta libraries using iRepertoire HTBI primers and Arm-PCR of CDR3 regions. TCRdb re-analysed the multiplex PCR reads in MiXCR, keeping a single row per CDR3 protein. The repertoire consists of more than 300,000 distinct CDR3 sequences, with roughly 24% occurring once and the leading ten covering around 30%. This specimen consisted of peripheral blood mononuclear cells (PBMCs), obtained when the disease was refractory, from a patient treated with antithyroid drugs. Source of these receptors: a woman in her thirties or forties with Graves disease.

V usage is TRBV7-2 and J usage is TRBJ1-1; D not certain. This CDR3 comprises 13 residues. Deletions cut 5 bases from V and 8 bases from J, with 15 bases between. Germline loops: CDR1 SGHTA, CDR2 FQGNSA. CDR3 loop: CASSLRRSVEAFF. CDR3 DNA: TGTGCCAGCAGCCTCAGGCGGTCAGTAGAAGCTTTCTTT.

This sequence joins TRBV27 and TRBJ2-7, with D possibly TRBD2 on 6 matching bases. This CDR3 is built from 15 residues. The ends were cut back, 6 bases at V and 4 bases at J, with 19 bases in the middle. Germline CDR1 is MNHEY and CDR2 is SMNVEV (reference sequence). The CDR3 bases are TGTGCCAGCAGGGGGTCTTGGGGGGAAAGGTACGAGCAGTACTTC. Translated: CASRGSWGERYEQYF.

With regard to this clonotype: This is likely a read error, given that the CDR3 carries no conserved phenylalanine or tryptophan at its end. The genes are TRBV24-1 and TRBJ1-5, with D perhaps TRBD1 (5 bases). The CDR3 has 15 amino acids. V lost 7 bases to trimming and J lost 4 bases, with 16 bases between them. Per the germline V gene, CDR1 is KGHDR and CDR2 is SFDVKD. CDR3 loop: CATSENLAGNQPQHL. CDR3 nucleotide sequence: TGTGCCACCAGCGAGAACTTGGCAGGGAATCAGCCCCAGCATCTT.

The rearrangement joins TRBV27 to TRBJ2-2, with D perhaps matching TRBD2 (6 bases). The CDR3 covers 16 residues. The germline gives CDR1 MNHEY, CDR2 SMNVEV (reference sequence). V was clipped by 7 bases and J by 5 bases, with 20 bases between them. CDR3 DNA sequence: TGTGCCAGCAAGGATGGAGGGTCGGGAATGACCGGGGAGCTGTTTTTT. Amino acids: CASKDGGSGMTGELFF.

This clonotype was found a few times. The CDR3 here is CGTRDRDSGEAFF. Here the CDR3 DNA reads TGCGGTACCCGGGACAGGGATTCGGGGGAAGCTTTCTTT. The V gene is TRBV29-1, the J gene TRBJ1-1; TRBD1 agrees at 9 bases. From germline, CDR1 is SQVTM and CDR2 ANQGSEA. CDR3 length equals 13 residues.

This clonotype was picked up many times. The chain carries TRBV18 and TRBJ1-4; D is unresolved. V lost 4 bases and J 8 bases, leaving 8 bases between the germline ends. Germline lookup yields CDR1 KGHSH and CDR2 LQKENI. This CDR3 comprises 12 residues. CDR3 DNA sequence: TGTGCCAGCTCACACGACACCGAAAAACTGTTTTTT. It encodes CASSHDTEKLFF.

This chain links TRBV12-3 or TRBV12-4 with TRBJ2-5; D perhaps matches TRBD2 (6 bases). Trimming shortened V by 7 bases and J by 5 bases, and 17 bases separated the two germline ends. CDR3 size: 14 residues. The CDR3 loop reads CASNTGPGRETQYF. CDR3 DNA: TGTGCCAGCAATACGGGTCCGGGGAGGGAGACCCAGTACTTC.

This clonotype was picked up many times. CDR3 nucleotide sequence: TGCAGTGCTACCGGACTAGCGGGAGGGCCCAGAGAGACCCAGTACTTC. Residues: CSATGLAGGPRETQYF. This chain connects TRBV20-1 to TRBJ2-5; 15 positions match TRBD2. V trimming: 4 bases; J trimming: 4 bases; junction bases outside the gene matches: 7. There are 16 residues in the CDR3. Germline CDR1 is DFQATT and CDR2 is SNEGSKA (reference sequence).

This clonotype was counted at least ten times. The J gene is TRBJ1-5, the V gene TRBV2; tentative D call: TRBD1 (5 bases). There are 17 residues in the CDR3. V shed 9 bases and J shed 9 bases, with 30 bases lying between them. CDR1 and CDR2 from the germline V gene are SNHLY and FYNNEI. CDR3 loop: CASQTQRTTAGKGPQHF. As DNA, the CDR3 is TGTGCCAGTCAAACGCAACGGACAACAGCCGGGAAAGGGCCCCAGCATTTT.

This clonotype was counted many times. The chain employs TRBV20-1 and TRBJ2-1, with TRBD1 identical over 8 bases. CDR3 length: 14 residues. The ends lost 3 bases at V and 5 bases at J; junction bases unmatched: 6. Germline CDR1 reads DFQATT; CDR2 reads SNEGSKA (reference sequence). CDR3 sequence (DNA): TGCAGTGCTAGGGACAGGGTGGTCCACAATGAGCAGTTCTTC. This codes for CSARDRVVHNEQFF.

This clonotype was seen repeatedly, ten times or more. The rearrangement joins TRBV28 to TRBJ1-1; D remains ambiguous. The germline V and J ends were trimmed by 3 bases and 5 bases, with 16 bases remaining between them. Looked up from germline, CDR1 is MDHEN and CDR2 is SYDVKM. The CDR3 has 15 amino acids. CDR3 DNA: TGTGCCAGCAGTTTTTATTCCCAGGAGTGGACTGAAGCTTTCTTT. Protein product: CASSFYSQEWTEAFF.

This clonotype was observed many times. The chain has TRBV2 and TRBJ2-7; perhaps TRBD1 as D (5 bases). The CDR3 totals 15 residues. The V end was cut by 8 bases, the J end by 0 bases, with 17 bases between. Germline V lookup: CDR1 SNHLY, CDR2 FYNNEI. The CDR3 DNA is TGTGCCAGCGGAAGAGACAGCAAGCTCTCCTACGAGCAGTACTTC. Translating gives CASGRDSKLSYEQYF.

There are many counts of this clonotype. The V gene is TRBV12-3 or TRBV12-4, the J gene TRBJ1-1; tentatively, D is TRBD1 (5 bases). V was trimmed by 3 bases and J by 0 bases, leaving 11 bases between them. This CDR3 is 15 amino acids long. The CDR3 is CASSLDTTMNTEAFF. The DNA of the CDR3 is TGTGCCAGCAGTTTGGACACAACAATGAACACTGAAGCTTTCTTT.

The chain recombines TRBV19 with TRBJ2-7; maybe TRBD2 (6 bases). There are 14 residues in the CDR3. V was clipped by 3 bases and J by 2 bases, with 11 bases between them. Germline CDR1 LNHDA, CDR2 SQIVND (reference sequence). The CDR3 loop reads CASSMTSLTYEQYF. DNA of the CDR3: TGTGCCAGTAGTATGACTAGTCTGACCTACGAGCAGTACTTC.

The chain uses TRBV5-5 and TRBJ1-2; a possible D gene is TRBD1 (5 bases). Germline V CDR1 and CDR2: SGHKS, YYEKEE (reference sequence). This CDR3 region has 15 residues. V dropped 0 bases and J dropped 1 base, with 10 bases sitting between them. The CDR3 nucleotides are TGTGCCAGCAGCTTGGCCGGGGCTGATAACTATGGCTACACCTTC. Protein: CASSLAGADNYGYTF.